The 29 T cell receptor beta chains presented below share a single source sample, sequenced in a study of blood T cell repertoires in COVID-19 (TCRdb year 2020). The library was prepared using the immunoSEQ multiplex PCR assay. The source is immuneACCESS, and TCRdb retained only in-frame sequences with V and J called. Part of the clones is not carried over; for the studies checked, unresolved V genes explain less than half of this, and the remainder is unexplained. A total of some 290,000 clones appear in this sample, more than 85% of them only once. Together, the top ten hold around 3.9% of the sample. The sequencing sample was made of PBMCs or T cells enriched from blood (not recorded which). The origin of the receptors is a woman aged 30 to 39 who had been exposed to COVID-19.

The CDR3 nucleotides read TGTGCCACCAGCAGAGGAAACGGTATCACAGATACGCAGTATTTT. Its protein product is CATSRGNGITDTQYF. The J gene is TRBJ2-3, the V gene TRBV15, with unresolved D. V was shortened by 1 base and J by 2 bases, with 10 bases between the two germline ends. The CDR3 sequence is 15 residues long. Germline loops: CDR1 LNHNV, CDR2 YYDKDF (reference sequence).

CDR3 sequence: CASSDQPGSTNEKLFF. CDR3 coding DNA: TGTGCCAGCAGTGACCAACCAGGGTCTACTAATGAAAAACTGTTTTTT. V and J are TRBV2 and TRBJ1-4, with a possible D match to TRBD1 (5 bases). V was pared by 3 bases and J by 2 bases, with 13 bases between. The CDR3 spans 16 residues. Germline lookup yields CDR1 SNHLY and CDR2 FYNNEI.

The V and J genes are TRBV9 and TRBJ2-5; D remains unclear. The CDR3 is made up of 13 amino acids. Trimming removed 0 bases from V and 5 bases from J, with 8 bases in between. The germline CDR1 and CDR2 sequences are SGDLS and YYNGEE. In DNA form, the CDR3 reads TGTGCCAGCAGCGTAGAAGCATGGGAGACCCAGTACTTC. Translation: CASSVEAWETQYF.

V usage is TRBV5-1 and J usage is TRBJ2-2; 7 nucleotides agree with TRBD2. Germline assignment: CDR1 SGHRS and CDR2 YFSETQ. V shed 0 bases and J 6 bases; nucleotides not matched to a gene: 5. The CDR3 is made up of 15 amino acids. CDR3: CASSLGQAGPGELFF. The DNA of the CDR3 is TGCGCCAGCAGCTTGGGCCAAGCGGGGCCCGGGGAGCTGTTTTTT.

The chain combines TRBV6-5 with TRBJ2-7, with a weak D call TRBD1 (5 bases). The CDR3 covers 13 residues. Germline CDR1 is MNHEY and CDR2 is SVGAGI. V was trimmed by 5 bases and J by 7 bases, leaving 15 bases between them. CDR3 region: CASSSGRAREQYF. In nucleotides, the CDR3 is TGTGCCAGCAGTAGTGGCAGGGCGCGGGAGCAGTACTTC.

V is TRBV29-1 and J is TRBJ1-5, with 8 bases aligning to TRBD1. V was clipped by 4 bases and J by 7 bases; unmatched bases: 6. Germline values: CDR1 SQVTM, CDR2 ANQGSEA. There are 13 residues in the CDR3. CDR3 sequence: CSVGSGGGQPQHF. In DNA form, the CDR3 reads TGCAGCGTTGGGTCAGGGGGCGGACAGCCCCAGCATTTT. Full variable domain (outside the CDR3, taken from reference TRBV29-1 and TRBJ1-5): SAVISQKPSRDICQRGTSLTIQCQVDSQVTMMFWYRQQPGQSLTLIATANQGSEATYESGFVIDKFPISRPNLTFSTLTVSNMSPEDSSIYLCSVGSGGGQPQHFGDGTRLSIL.

CDR3 DNA: TGTGCCAGCAGCTTCCGGACTAGCGGATTCGGGGAGCTGTTTTTT. Protein sequence: CASSFRTSGFGELFF. The chain employs TRBV7-8 and TRBJ2-2, with TRBD2 matching over 10 bases. This CDR3 is built from 15 residues. The junction had 5 bases not matched to a gene; V was cut back by 3 bases and J by 7 bases. In germline, CDR1 is SGHVS, CDR2 FQNEAQ.

V is TRBV2 and J is TRBJ1-6; D unclear. CDR3 length: 11 amino acids. Germline V gene sequence: CDR1 SNHLY, CDR2 FYNNEI. V lost 0 bases and J lost 14, with 5 bases in between. The CDR3 is CASSEADTLHF. DNA of the CDR3: TGTGCCAGCAGTGAAGCTGACACCCTCCACTTT.

Worth noting for this clone: Other DNA sequences of this sample code for an identical CDR3. V gene TRBV19 combines with J gene TRBJ1-1; maybe TRBD1 (5 bases). CDR1 and CDR2 (germline): LNHDA, SQIVND (reference sequence). V was shortened by 3 bases and J by 1 base, with 6 bases between the two germline ends. The CDR3 contains 13 residues. In DNA form, the CDR3 reads TGTGCCAGTAGTATGGGGCGGAACACTGAAGCTTTCTTT. Amino acid sequence: CASSMGRNTEAFF.

The V gene is TRBV7-2, the J gene TRBJ1-1; D is possibly TRBD1 (5 bases). The CDR3 has 11 amino acids. CDR1 is SGHTA, CDR2 FQGNSA, per germline. The V end was cut by 2 bases, the J end by 7 bases, with 5 bases between. The CDR3 region is CASSLQGEAFF. The CDR3 DNA follows: TGTGCCAGCAGCTTACAGGGTGAAGCTTTCTTT.

V and J are TRBV6-5 and TRBJ1-2, with TRBD1 matching over 8 bases. The CDR3 is made up of 15 amino acids. With 6 bases clipped from V and 4 bases from J, the junction kept 10 bases outside the gene matches. The germline CDR1 and CDR2 sequences are MNHEY and SVGAGI. The CDR3 nucleotides read TGTGCCAGCAGGGACCCGGGACAGGCTTTCTATGGCTACACCTTC. Amino acid sequence: CASRDPGQAFYGYTF.

The chain recombines TRBV6-1 with TRBJ2-7; tentative D call: TRBD1 (6 bases). Trimming pared 1 base from V and 4 bases from J, leaving 20 bases between. The CDR3 has 17 amino acids. Germline V CDR1 and CDR2: MNHNS, SASEGT. CDR3: CASSEGLVTGTYYEQYF. DNA of the CDR3: TGTGCCAGCAGTGAAGGACTCGTCACAGGGACCTATTACGAGCAGTACTTC.

This clone was counted a few times. The chain's CDR3 is CASSRTGGDQPQHF. Here the CDR3 DNA reads TGTGCCAGCAGCCGGACAGGGGGCGATCAGCCCCAGCATTTT. V is TRBV7-9 and J is TRBJ1-5; 11 bases match TRBD1. CDR3 length: 14 amino acids. J lost 5 bases, V lost 5 bases, and 2 bases had no gene match. In germline, CDR1 is SEHNR, CDR2 FQNEAQ (reference sequence).

The chain links TRBV5-6 to TRBJ1-5; 8 nucleotides line up with TRBD1. The CDR3 loop spans 14 amino acids. The V gene's germline CDR1 is SGHDT and CDR2 YYEEEE. V gave up 1 base and J gave up 5 bases; unmatched junction bases: 2. CDR3 residues: CASSLMTGDQPQHF. CDR3 bases: TGTGCCAGCAGCTTGATGACAGGGGATCAGCCCCAGCATTTT.

The count of this clone is one. The chain has TRBV20-1 and TRBJ2-3; no reliable D call. The germline gives CDR1 DFQATT, CDR2 SNEGSKA (reference sequence). The V and J ends lost 6 bases and 9 bases respectively, with 13 bases between them. This CDR3 has 11 residues. The CDR3 is CSALREETQYF. CDR3 DNA: TGCAGTGCCTTAAGAGAAGAAACGCAGTATTTT.

The chain links TRBV13 to TRBJ2-6; no clear D. The CDR3 spans 16 residues. Germline V gene lookup returns CDR1 PRHDT and CDR2 FYEKMQ (reference sequence). The V end lost 2 bases, the J end lost 3 bases, and 11 bases lay between the germline ends. The CDR3 nucleotides read TGTGCCAGCAGCTTATTACGGGTTGATGGGGCCAACGTCCTGACTTTC. Translating it yields CASSLLRVDGANVLTF. Supplemented by reference TRBV13 and TRBJ2-6, the full variable domain reads AAGVIQSPRHLIKEKRETATLKCYPIPRHDTVYWYQQGPGQDPQFLISFYEKMQSDKGSIPDRFSAQQFSDYHSELNMSSLELGDSALYFCASSLLRVDGANVLTFGAGSRLTVL.

The CDR3 bases are TGCGCCAGCAGCTTGCAGGGTGGCGGGGTTGGCTACACCTTC. Amino acid sequence: CASSLQGGGVGYTF. The V call is TRBV5-1, the J call TRBJ1-2; possibly TRBD1 for D (5 bases). V lost 1 base and J 7 bases, leaving 14 bases between the germline ends. The CDR3 has 14 amino acids. Germline V gene lookup returns CDR1 SGHRS and CDR2 YFSETQ.

J is TRBJ1-4 and V is TRBV10-3; D unresolved. The CDR3 is 13 amino acids. CDR1 is ENHRY, CDR2 SYGVKD, per germline. V was clipped by 3 bases and J by 6 bases, with 8 bases between them. CDR3 sequence reads: CAISDRRYEKLFF. CDR3 coding DNA: TGTGCCATCAGTGACCGGAGGTATGAAAAACTGTTTTTT.

The chain couples TRBV3-1 (or the pseudogene TRBV3-2) to TRBJ1-2; D unresolved. Germline V gene sequence: CDR1 LGHDT, CDR2 YNNKEL (reference sequence). There are 15 residues in the CDR3. V lost 0 bases and J 8 bases, leaving 16 bases between the germline ends. The CDR3 nucleotides are TGTGCCAGCAGCCAAGATTCGAGCAGGCTTGGCGGCTACACCTTC. Amino acid sequence: CASSQDSSRLGGYTF.

The V gene is TRBV4-3, the J gene TRBJ1-3, with D unclear. This CDR3 has 18 residues. Trimming cost V 0 bases and J 1 base, with 16 bases left between them. Germline lookup yields CDR1 LGHNA and CDR2 YSLEER. CDR3 sequence (DNA): TGCGCCAGCAGCCAAGATCGACGTCTTGAGGGTTCTGGAAACACCATATATTTT. The encoded protein is CASSQDRRLEGSGNTIYF.

In the case of this clone: Other DNA sequences within the sample encode an identical CDR3. The CDR3 loop is CASSYGAGDNTEAFF. The CDR3 bases are TGTGCCAGCAGTTACGGGGCAGGCGACAACACTGAAGCTTTCTTT. V gene TRBV6-5 combines with J gene TRBJ1-1; maybe TRBD1 (5 bases). Trimming removed 2 bases at V and 2 bases at J, with 12 bases between. The CDR3 is 15 residues long. Germline values: CDR1 MNHEY, CDR2 SVGAGI.

This clone was found once. The gene calls are TRBV9 and TRBJ1-3; 8 nucleotides line up with TRBD1. This CDR3 is built from 15 residues. Germline V lookup: CDR1 SGDLS, CDR2 YYNGEE. Trimming removed 4 bases from V and 4 bases from J; junction bases left unmatched: 7. The DNA for the CDR3 is TGTGCCAGCAGCAAGACAGGGGCGCAGGGAAACACCATATATTTT. Protein: CASSKTGAQGNTIYF.

This rearrangement joins TRBV5-1 to TRBJ1-2; 7 bases line up with TRBD1. CDR1 SGHRS and CDR2 YFSETQ come from the germline V gene. The CDR3 spans 13 residues. V gave up 3 bases and J gave up 4 bases; unmatched junction bases: 3. Here the CDR3 DNA reads TGCGCCAGCAGCTACCGGACAGGCTATGGCTACACCTTC. This encodes CASSYRTGYGYTF.

V gene TRBV11-2 combines with J gene TRBJ1-6; D is uncertain. Trimming cost V 2 bases and J 8 bases, with 13 bases left between them. The CDR3 totals 15 residues. CDR1 is SGHAT, CDR2 FQNNGV, per germline. The CDR3 nucleotides are TGTGCCAGCAGCTTACTTAGGACGGAGGATTCACCCCTCCACTTT. This sequence encodes CASSLLRTEDSPLHF.

J is TRBJ1-4 and V is TRBV3-1 (or the pseudogene TRBV3-2), with 12 bases identical to TRBD1. With 3 bases clipped from V and 5 bases from J, the junction kept 1 base outside the gene matches. Germline V lookup: CDR1 LGHDT, CDR2 YNNKEL (reference sequence). This CDR3 has 15 residues. The CDR3 protein is CASSQGTGGNEKLFF. The DNA of the CDR3 is TGTGCCAGCAGCCAGGGGACAGGGGGCAATGAAAAACTGTTTTTT.

This clone was found once. The V and J genes are TRBV24-1 and TRBJ1-4; D uncertain. V lost 6 bases, J lost 10 bases, and 14 bases lay in between. This CDR3 is 13 amino acids long. CDR1 is KGHDR, CDR2 SFDVKD, per germline. The CDR3 spells CATSRGWGGKLFF. Written as DNA, the CDR3 is TGTGCCACCAGTCGAGGTTGGGGAGGAAAACTGTTTTTT.

This clone turned up a few times. The chain links TRBV19 to TRBJ1-6, with a tentative D call TRBD1 (5 bases). V lost 7 bases and J lost 10, with 20 bases in between. The CDR3 covers 15 residues. CDR1 LNHDA and CDR2 SQIVND come from the germline V gene (reference sequence). The CDR3 loop reads CASTPTGGVVSPLHF. CDR3 bases: TGTGCCAGTACCCCGACGGGGGGGGTCGTCTCACCCCTCCACTTT.

The gene calls are TRBV19 and TRBJ2-1, with 9 bases matching TRBD2. Germline V lookup: CDR1 LNHDA, CDR2 SQIVND (reference sequence). V gave up 6 bases and J gave up 3 bases; unmatched junction bases: 12. CDR3 size: 17 residues. Here the CDR3 reads CASRPPYAGGYYNEQFF. Written as DNA, the CDR3 is TGTGCCAGTAGGCCTCCATATGCGGGGGGGTACTACAATGAGCAGTTCTTC.

The chain is built from TRBV19 and TRBJ2-6; D ambiguous. Trimming pared 7 bases from V and 0 bases from J, leaving 19 bases between. The CDR3 is made up of 18 amino acids. Germline lookup yields CDR1 LNHDA and CDR2 SQIVND (reference sequence). CDR3 region: CASTLINIARSGANVLTF. DNA of the CDR3: TGTGCCAGTACCCTCATAAACATCGCACGCTCTGGGGCCAACGTCCTGACTTTC.